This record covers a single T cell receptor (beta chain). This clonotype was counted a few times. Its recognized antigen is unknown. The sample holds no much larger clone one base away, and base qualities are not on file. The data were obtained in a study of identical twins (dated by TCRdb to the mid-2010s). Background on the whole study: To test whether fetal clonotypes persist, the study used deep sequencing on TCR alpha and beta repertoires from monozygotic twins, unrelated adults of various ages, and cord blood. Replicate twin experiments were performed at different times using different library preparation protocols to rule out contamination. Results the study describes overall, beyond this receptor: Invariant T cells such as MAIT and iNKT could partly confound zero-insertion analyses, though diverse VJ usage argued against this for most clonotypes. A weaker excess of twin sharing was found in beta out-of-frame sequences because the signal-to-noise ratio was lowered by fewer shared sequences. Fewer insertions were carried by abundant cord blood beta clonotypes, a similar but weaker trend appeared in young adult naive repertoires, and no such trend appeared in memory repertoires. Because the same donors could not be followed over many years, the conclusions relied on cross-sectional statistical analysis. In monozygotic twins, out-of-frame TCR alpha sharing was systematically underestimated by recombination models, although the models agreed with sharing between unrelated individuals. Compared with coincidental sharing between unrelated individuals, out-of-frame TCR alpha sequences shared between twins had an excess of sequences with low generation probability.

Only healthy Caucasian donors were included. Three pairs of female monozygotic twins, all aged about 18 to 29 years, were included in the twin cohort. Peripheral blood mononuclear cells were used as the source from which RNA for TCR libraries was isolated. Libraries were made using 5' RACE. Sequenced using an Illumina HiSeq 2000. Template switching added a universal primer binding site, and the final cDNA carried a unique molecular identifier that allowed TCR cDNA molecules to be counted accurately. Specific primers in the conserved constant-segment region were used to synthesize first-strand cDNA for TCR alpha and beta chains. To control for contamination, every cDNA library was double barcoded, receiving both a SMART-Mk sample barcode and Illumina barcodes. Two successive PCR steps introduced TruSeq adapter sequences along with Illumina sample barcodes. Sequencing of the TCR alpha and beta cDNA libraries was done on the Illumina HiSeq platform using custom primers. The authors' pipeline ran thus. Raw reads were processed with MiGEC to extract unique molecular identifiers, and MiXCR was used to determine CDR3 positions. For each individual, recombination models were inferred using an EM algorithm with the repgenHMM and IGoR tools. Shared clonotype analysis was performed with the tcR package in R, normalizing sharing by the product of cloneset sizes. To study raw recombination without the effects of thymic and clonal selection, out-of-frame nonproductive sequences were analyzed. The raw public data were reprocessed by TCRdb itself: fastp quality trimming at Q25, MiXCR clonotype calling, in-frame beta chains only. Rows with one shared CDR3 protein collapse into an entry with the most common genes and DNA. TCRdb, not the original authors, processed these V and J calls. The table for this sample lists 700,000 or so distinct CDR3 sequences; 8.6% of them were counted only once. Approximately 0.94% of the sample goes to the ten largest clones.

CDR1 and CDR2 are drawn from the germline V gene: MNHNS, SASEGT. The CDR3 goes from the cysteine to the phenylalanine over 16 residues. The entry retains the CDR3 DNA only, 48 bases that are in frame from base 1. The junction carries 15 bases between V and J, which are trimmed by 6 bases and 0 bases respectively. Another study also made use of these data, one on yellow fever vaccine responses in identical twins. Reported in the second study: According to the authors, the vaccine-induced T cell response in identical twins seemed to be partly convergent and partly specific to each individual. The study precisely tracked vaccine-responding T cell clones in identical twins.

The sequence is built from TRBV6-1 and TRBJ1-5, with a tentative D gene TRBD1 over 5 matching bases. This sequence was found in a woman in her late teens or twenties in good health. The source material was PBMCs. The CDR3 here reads CASRRGAHYSNQPQHF. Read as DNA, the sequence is TGTGCCAGCAGGAGAGGGGCCCACTATAGCAATCAGCCCCAGCATTTT.